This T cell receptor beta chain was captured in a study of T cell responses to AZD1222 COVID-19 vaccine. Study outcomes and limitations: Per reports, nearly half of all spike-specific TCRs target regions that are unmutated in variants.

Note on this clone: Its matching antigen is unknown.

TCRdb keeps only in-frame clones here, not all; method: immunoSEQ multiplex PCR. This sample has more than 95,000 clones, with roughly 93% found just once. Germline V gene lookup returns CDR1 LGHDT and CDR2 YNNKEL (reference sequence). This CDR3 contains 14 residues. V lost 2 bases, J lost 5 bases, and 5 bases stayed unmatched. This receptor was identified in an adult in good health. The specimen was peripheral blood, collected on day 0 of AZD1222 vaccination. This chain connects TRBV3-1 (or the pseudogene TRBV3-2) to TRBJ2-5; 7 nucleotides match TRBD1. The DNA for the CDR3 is TGTGCCAGCAGCCAATGGGACAGTCCGGAGACCCAGTACTTC. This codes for CASSQWDSPETQYF.